This TCR beta chain came from a study of cytomegalovirus exposure and HLA in healthy donors. This clone was seen a few times. A multiplex PCR was run with 60 Vbeta primers and 13 Jbeta primers. TCRdb's table, derived via immunoSEQ multiplex PCR, lists solely in-frame clones and lacks some. The sample yields around 150,000 clones, approximately 76% seen once. From germline, CDR1 is MDHEN and CDR2 SYDVKM. The CDR3 is 15 residues long. Losses at the gene ends were 0 bases for V and 7 bases for J; bases not matched to a gene: 8. Input material: PBMCs. This chain connects TRBV28 to TRBJ2-7; 8 bases are shared with TRBD2. The origin of this receptor is a man in his sixties in good health and CMV-seronegative. The CDR3 sequence: CASSLWRLAGSEQYF. CDR3 nucleotide sequence: TGTGCCAGCAGTTTATGGCGTCTAGCGGGCAGTGAGCAGTACTTC.